These 30 T cell receptor beta chains share one sample of origin, sequenced in a study of blood T cell repertoires in COVID-19. Assay used: immunoSEQ multiplex PCR; TCRdb lists only in-frame clones, some missing. The repertoire holds 110,000 to 150,000 clones, 80% seen once, with 3% to 4.5% in the top ten. Sequenced material: peripheral blood. Source of these receptors: a man aged 70-80 years who had recovered from COVID-19.

This chain uses TRBV30 with TRBJ1-2; possibly TRBD1 for D (5 bases). Per the germline V gene, CDR1 is GTSNPN and CDR2 is SVGIG (reference sequence). V was trimmed by 4 bases and J by 3 bases, leaving 12 bases between them. The length of the CDR3 is 13 residues. CDR3: CAWTDGTYYGYTF. For the CDR3, the DNA is TGTGCCTGGACCGACGGGACTTACTATGGCTACACCTTC.

The chain has TRBV6-6 and TRBJ1-5, with D possibly TRBD1 on 6 matching bases. This CDR3 has 15 residues. Germline V gives CDR1 MNHNY, CDR2 SVGAGI (reference sequence). The V and J ends lost 6 bases and 2 bases respectively, with 14 bases between them. CDR3 bases: TGTGCCAGCAGGTACGGGGGCGCCGGCAATCAGCCCCAGCATTTT. Translation gives CASRYGGAGNQPQHF.

The V call is TRBV7-9, the J call TRBJ2-7, with 10 bases that match TRBD2. Germline CDR1 and CDR2: SEHNR and FQNEAQ (reference sequence). The junction had 7 bases not matched to a gene; V was cut back by 5 bases and J by 0 bases. The CDR3 runs to 16 residues. CDR3 amino acids: CASSPRTSGISYEQYF. Here the CDR3 DNA reads TGTGCCAGCAGCCCCCGGACTAGCGGAATCTCCTACGAGCAGTACTTC.

This clone was found a few times. The chain joins TRBV28 to TRBJ1-2, with TRBD1 as a possible D gene (6 bases). Trimming removed 3 bases from V and 8 bases from J, with 13 bases in between. CDR1 is MDHEN and CDR2 is SYDVKM in the germline V gene. The CDR3 sequence is 13 residues long. CDR3 residues: CASSLGGAFGYTF. The CDR3 DNA is TGTGCCAGCAGTTTGGGGGGGGCATTCGGCTACACCTTC.

This clone appeared once. The chain carries TRBV27 and TRBJ2-5; 15 positions agree with TRBD2. The CDR3 consists of 18 residues. V shed 5 bases and J 2 bases; nucleotides not matched to a gene: 9. Per the germline V gene, CDR1 is MNHEY and CDR2 is SMNVEV (reference sequence). CDR3 bases: TGTGCCAGCAGTCCCGGGACTAGCGGGAGGCGGAGGCAAGAGACCCAGTACTTC. This gives the protein CASSPGTSGRRRQETQYF.

This clone showed up just once. The CDR3 here is CASRGGLLNTGELFF. Here the CDR3 DNA reads TGTGCCAGCAGGGGGGGACTTCTGAACACCGGGGAGCTGTTTTTT. The chain is built from TRBV6-5 and TRBJ2-2; TRBD2 might be the D (6 bases). Germline CDR1 and CDR2: MNHEY and SVGAGI. V lost 6 bases and J lost 1, with 12 bases in between. CDR3 size: 15 residues.

The J gene is TRBJ1-5, the V gene TRBV30, with 7 nucleotides matching TRBD1. This CDR3 is 14 amino acids long. Germline loops: CDR1 GTSNPN, CDR2 SVGIG (reference sequence). Losses at the gene ends were 2 bases for V and 3 bases for J; bases not matched to a gene: 4. The CDR3 sequence is CAWSRGQFNQPQHF. For the CDR3, the DNA is TGTGCCTGGAGTAGGGGACAGTTCAATCAGCCCCAGCATTTT.

The rearrangement joins TRBV6-5 to TRBJ1-1; no reliable D call. The CDR3 is 12 amino acids. CDR1 is MNHEY and CDR2 is SVGAGI in the germline V gene. Trimming stripped 5 bases from V and 3 bases from J, with 7 bases between. In DNA form, the CDR3 reads TGTGCCAGCAGTCGGAGGGACACTGAAGCTTTCTTT. Amino acid sequence: CASSRRDTEAFF.

This chain connects TRBV2 to TRBJ2-2; D is unclear. From germline, CDR1 is SNHLY and CDR2 FYNNEI. The CDR3 loop spans 14 amino acids. Trimming shortened V by 6 bases and J by 8 bases, and 16 bases separated the two germline ends. CDR3 DNA: TGTGCCAGCAGCGAGGTTTCGTCAGCTGGGGAGCTGTTTTTT. As protein: CASSEVSSAGELFF.

The chain uses TRBV12-3 or TRBV12-4 and TRBJ2-7; D gene ambiguous. The CDR3 consists of 13 residues. Trimming shortened V by 6 bases and J by 0 bases, and 9 bases separated the two germline ends. The chain's CDR3 is CASRLPLSYEQYF. Written as DNA, the CDR3 is TGTGCCAGCAGACTCCCACTCTCCTACGAGCAGTACTTC.

The rearrangement joins TRBV27 to TRBJ2-1; no clear D. With 2 bases removed from V and 6 bases from J, the gap between germline ends came to 11 bases. The V gene's germline CDR1 is MNHEY and CDR2 SMNVEV (reference sequence). The CDR3 is made up of 14 amino acids. CDR3 sequence reads: CASSLSVMPNEQFF. The CDR3, as DNA: TGTGCCAGCAGTTTAAGCGTAATGCCCAATGAGCAGTTCTTC.

This clone was seen more than once but under ten times. The V call is TRBV27, the J call TRBJ1-1; 7 positions agree with TRBD1. V dropped 7 bases and J dropped 5; count of bases not matched to a gene: 16. The CDR3 runs 16 residues. Germline assignment: CDR1 MNHEY and CDR2 SMNVEV (reference sequence). CDR3 coding DNA: TGTGCCAGCAACATACTTCCAGGGGGTGGGGGTACTGAAGCTTTCTTT. Translated: CASNILPGGGGTEAFF.

The chain recombines TRBV27 with TRBJ2-1, with D possibly TRBD1 on 6 matching bases. V shed 4 bases and J shed 0 bases, with 10 bases lying between them. The CDR3 loop spans 15 amino acids. Germline V gene data show CDR1 as MNHEY and CDR2 as SMNVEV (reference sequence). This CDR3 is CASSWGPASYNEQFF. The CDR3 coding sequence is TGTGCCAGCAGTTGGGGGCCAGCCTCCTACAATGAGCAGTTCTTC.

This chain connects TRBV9 to TRBJ1-1; D gene unclear. The V end lost 0 bases, the J end lost 1 base, and 19 bases lay between the germline ends. CDR3 size: 18 residues. Germline V CDR1 and CDR2: SGDLS, YYNGEE. The CDR3, as DNA: TGTGCCAGCAGCGTAGGTCCTCAGAAGAATATTCAGAACACTGAAGCTTTCTTT. Its translation is CASSVGPQKNIQNTEAFF.

The chain links TRBV4-3 to TRBJ2-1, with D perhaps matching TRBD2 (6 bases). Trimming took off 0 bases at V and 0 bases at J, with 12 bases between the two ends. There are 17 residues in the CDR3. From germline, CDR1 is LGHNA and CDR2 YSLEER. DNA of the CDR3: TGCGCCAGCAGCCAAGATCCCCCCGGGAGCTCCTACAATGAGCAGTTCTTC. Its translation: CASSQDPPGSSYNEQFF.

The J gene is TRBJ1-6, the V gene TRBV6-5; the D gene is possibly TRBD1 (5 bases). V dropped 0 bases and J dropped 9 bases, with 12 bases sitting between them. Per germline, CDR1 MNHEY and CDR2 SVGAGI. The CDR3 runs 15 residues. CDR3 sequence reads: CASSYSWQGVSPLHF. CDR3 nucleotide sequence: TGTGCCAGCAGTTACTCGTGGCAGGGTGTTTCACCCCTCCACTTT.

The rearrangement links TRBV6-2 or TRBV6-3 to TRBJ1-1; TRBD1 agrees at 8 bases. Germline trimming cut 5 bases from V and 0 bases from J; bases unmatched to any gene: 5. The length of the CDR3 is 15 residues. Germline loops: CDR1 MNHEY, CDR2 SVGEGT. This CDR3 reads CASSHRDRMNTEAFF. The CDR3, as DNA: TGTGCCAGCAGTCACCGGGACAGGATGAACACTGAAGCTTTCTTT.

This clone was detected only a few times. V usage is TRBV6-5 and J usage is TRBJ1-2; D not resolved. CDR3 size: 13 residues. Germline V gives CDR1 MNHEY, CDR2 SVGAGI. The V gene lost 2 bases and the J gene lost 8 bases, with 12 bases spanning the gap. CDR3 sequence (DNA): TGTGCCAGCAGTTACACCGGGAGCGGGGGCTACACCTTC. Its translation: CASSYTGSGGYTF.

This rearrangement joins TRBV2 to TRBJ2-7, with D possibly matching TRBD1 (6 bases). The V gene's germline CDR1 is SNHLY and CDR2 FYNNEI. Trimming shortened V by 5 bases and J by 6 bases, and 17 bases separated the two germline ends. The CDR3 spans 14 residues. The CDR3: CASSYNREIGEQYF. The CDR3, as DNA: TGTGCCAGCAGTTACAACAGGGAAATCGGCGAGCAGTACTTC.

The chain has TRBV4-1 and TRBJ1-3; tentative D call: TRBD1 (5 bases). The germline V gene encodes CDR1 MGHRA and CDR2 YSYEKL. CDR3 size: 17 residues. V dropped 1 base and J dropped 1 base, with 14 bases sitting between them. CDR3 region: CASSQVAGGESGNTIYF. CDR3 in DNA: TGCGCCAGCAGCCAAGTGGCCGGAGGGGAATCTGGAAACACCATATATTTT.

The chain recombines TRBV4-3 with TRBJ2-7; D possibly corresponds to TRBD1 (6 bases). The CDR3 is 15 amino acids. Deletions cut 1 base from V and 0 bases from J, with 10 bases between. The germline V gene has CDR1 LGHNA and CDR2 YSLEER. For the CDR3, the DNA is TGCGCCAGCAGCCAAGGGGGACACCCCTCCTACGAGCAGTACTTC. Protein sequence: CASSQGGHPSYEQYF.

This rearrangement joins TRBV30 to TRBJ1-2; the D is unclear. The V and J ends lost 0 bases and 4 bases respectively, with 15 bases between them. Germline assignment: CDR1 GTSNPN and CDR2 SVGIG (reference sequence). The CDR3 is 15 residues long. The CDR3 is CAWSVREAFGYGYTF. The CDR3 bases are TGTGCCTGGAGTGTACGGGAAGCTTTCGGCTATGGCTACACCTTC.

The chain recombines TRBV6-5 with TRBJ1-1, with TRBD1 matching 8 bases. The CDR3 runs 14 residues. Germline CDR1 and CDR2: MNHEY and SVGAGI. Trimming cost V 2 bases and J 4 bases; bases outside gene matches: 3. CDR3: CASSYDRGSTEAFF. In nucleotides, the CDR3 is TGTGCCAGCAGTTACGACAGGGGATCCACTGAAGCTTTCTTT.

The chain combines TRBV7-9 with TRBJ2-7; D might be TRBD2 (7 bases). This CDR3 has 13 amino acids. Trimming pared 8 bases from V and 6 bases from J, leaving 17 bases between. CDR1 is SEHNR and CDR2 is FQNEAQ in the germline V gene (reference sequence). The CDR3 region is CASAGAGVSEQYF. The CDR3 DNA sequence: TGTGCCAGCGCAGGGGCGGGAGTCTCCGAGCAGTACTTC.

This clone came up many times. The V and J genes are TRBV2 and TRBJ1-5, with D unresolved. CDR1 is SNHLY and CDR2 is FYNNEI in the germline V gene. The CDR3 runs to 13 residues. Trimming shortened V by 8 bases and J by 5 bases, and 13 bases separated the two germline ends. The CDR3 DNA is TGTGCCAGCGATCACACCCCCGATCAGCCCCAGCATTTT. Encoded protein: CASDHTPDQPQHF. The entire variable domain, with the rest obtained from reference TRBV2 and TRBJ1-5, is as follows: EPEVTQTPSHQVTQMGQEVILRCVPISNHLYFYWYRQILGQKVEFLVSFYNNEISEKSEIFDDQFSVERPDGSNFTLKIRSTKLEDSAMYFCASDHTPDQPQHFGDGTRLSIL.

The rearrangement uses TRBV6-5 and TRBJ1-5; 7 bases agree with TRBD1. With V trimmed by 5 bases and J by 1 base, 5 bases remained unmatched. Germline V lookup: CDR1 MNHEY, CDR2 SVGAGI. CDR3 length: 15 amino acids. CDR3 in DNA: TGTGCCAGCAGTCTACAGGGGAACAGCAATCAGCCCCAGCATTTT. Translating gives CASSLQGNSNQPQHF.

As regards this clone: Distinct nucleotide sequences in the sample also encode this CDR3. This chain's CDR3 is CAWRQVLTEAFF. The CDR3 DNA follows: TGTGCCTGGAGACAGGTACTCACTGAAGCTTTCTTT. The rearrangement uses TRBV30 and TRBJ1-1; tentative D call: TRBD1 (5 bases). Trimming left V 3 bases short and J 4 bases short, with 9 bases between. The CDR3 has 12 amino acids. Germline V lookup: CDR1 GTSNPN, CDR2 SVGIG (reference sequence).

This clone appeared a few times. V usage is TRBV27 and J usage is TRBJ2-1; no definite D call. Germline CDR1 is MNHEY and CDR2 is SMNVEV (reference sequence). CDR3 length: 16 amino acids. V gave up 1 base and J gave up 3 bases, with 13 bases separating them. CDR3 nucleotide sequence: TGTGCCAGCAGTTTATTGAACGGAAACTACTACAATGAGCAGTTCTTC. This gives the protein CASSLLNGNYYNEQFF.

In regard to this clone: Possible read error: a much larger clone is one base away. The chain has TRBV21-1 and TRBJ2-7; TRBD1, the table's D call, lacks a check against the DNA. TRBV21-1 is described as a pseudogene. This CDR3 has 14 residues. CDR3 amino acids: CASSGRDSSYEQYF. As DNA, the CDR3 is TGTGCCAGCAGCGGCCGGGACAGCTCCTACGAGCAGTACTTC.

The rearrangement links TRBV29-1 to TRBJ2-3; D is ambiguous. V lost 1 base and J 2 bases, leaving 10 bases between the germline ends. Germline V gene data show CDR1 as SQVTM and CDR2 as ANQGSEA. The length of the CDR3 is 14 residues. Here the CDR3 reads CSVEGGIHTDTQYF. The CDR3 region has the DNA TGCAGCGTTGAAGGCGGAATTCACACAGATACGCAGTATTTT.